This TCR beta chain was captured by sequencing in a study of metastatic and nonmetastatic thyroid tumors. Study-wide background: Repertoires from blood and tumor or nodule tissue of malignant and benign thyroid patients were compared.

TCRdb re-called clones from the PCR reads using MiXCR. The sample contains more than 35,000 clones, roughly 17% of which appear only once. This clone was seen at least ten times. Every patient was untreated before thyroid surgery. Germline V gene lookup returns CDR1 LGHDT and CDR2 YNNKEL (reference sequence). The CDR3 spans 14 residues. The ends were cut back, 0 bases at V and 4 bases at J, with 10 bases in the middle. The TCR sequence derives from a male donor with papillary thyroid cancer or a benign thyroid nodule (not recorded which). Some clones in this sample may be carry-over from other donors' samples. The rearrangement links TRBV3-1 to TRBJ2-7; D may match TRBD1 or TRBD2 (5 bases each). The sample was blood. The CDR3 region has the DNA TGTGCCAGCAGCCAAGACGGGGCTTATTACGAGCAGTACTTC. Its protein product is CASSQDGAYYEQYF.